These 30 T cell receptor beta chains were all obtained from the same sample, sequenced in a study of Ad26.COV2.S vaccination and SARS-CoV-2 variants. The treatment here: 19 received Ad26.COV2.S at low or high dose, single or two shots; roughly five received placebo; per-sample allocation not given. Specimen acquisition occurred on day 63 following the initial vaccine or placebo injection. The table came from immunoSEQ multiplex PCR; TCRdb's copy has only in-frame clones and leaves some out. In the table there are roughly 500,000 clones, around 88% of which are singletons. The sample in question was peripheral blood, obtained in a trial of Ad26.COV2.S vaccine versus placebo. Receptors were obtained from a person aged 18-65 years who received the Ad26.COV2.S COVID-19 vaccine or a placebo.

The gene calls are TRBV5-1 and TRBJ2-2; D gene uncertain. With 0 bases removed from V and 5 bases from J, the gap between germline ends came to 8 bases. Germline lookup yields CDR1 SGHRS and CDR2 YFSETQ. The CDR3 totals 14 residues. CDR3 nucleotides: TGCGCCAGCAGCTTGGTTTCCACAACCGGGGAGCTGTTTTTT. Protein product: CASSLVSTTGELFF.

This clone is a singleton in its sample. The chain joins TRBV5-4 to TRBJ2-3; D is perhaps TRBD2 (6 bases). The CDR3 is 16 amino acids. The V gene lost 5 bases and the J gene lost 3 bases, with 19 bases spanning the gap. Germline V gene sequence: CDR1 SGHNT, CDR2 YYREEE (reference sequence). The DNA of the CDR3 is TGTGCCAGCAGTCGGGGAGCCGGGGGTCTTACAGATACGCAGTATTTT. Its translation is CASSRGAGGLTDTQYF. The whole variable domain, filled in from reference TRBV5-4 and TRBJ2-3, reads ETGVTQSPTHLIKTRGQQVTLRCSSQSGHNTVSWYQQALGQGPQFIFQYYREEENGRGNFPPRFSGLQFPNYSSELNVNALELDDSALYLCASSRGAGGLTDTQYFGPGTRLTVL.

This chain joins TRBV4-3 and TRBJ1-5; the D is unclear. The CDR3 sequence is 15 residues long. V was clipped by 1 base and J by 4 bases, with 11 bases between them. Germline V gives CDR1 LGHNA, CDR2 YSLEER. This CDR3 is CASSQGVDENQPQHF. The CDR3, as DNA: TGCGCCAGCAGCCAAGGGGTGGACGAAAATCAGCCCCAGCATTTT.

This chain joins TRBV6-2 or TRBV6-3 and TRBJ2-7; either TRBD1 or TRBD2 may fit D (5 bases each). This CDR3 spans 14 amino acids. Germline assignment: CDR1 MNHEY and CDR2 SVGEGT. V lost 2 bases, J lost 7 bases, and 15 bases lay in between. This chain's CDR3 is CASSYKGPPAEQYF. The CDR3 DNA is TGTGCCAGCAGTTACAAGGGACCCCCGGCTGAGCAGTACTTC.

This sequence joins TRBV9 and TRBJ2-3; 8 bases map to TRBD2. The V and J ends lost 4 bases and 0 bases, in that order; junction bases with no gene match: 1. CDR1 and CDR2 (germline): SGDLS, YYNGEE. This CDR3 is 14 amino acids long. In nucleotides, the CDR3 is TGTGCCAGCAGCCCGGGGGGGAGCACAGATACGCAGTATTTT. Amino acids: CASSPGGSTDTQYF.

The DNA for the CDR3 is TGTGCCAGCAGCTTAGAAAGGGGACTCAACACTGAAGCTTTCTTT. Protein: CASSLERGLNTEAFF. The V and J genes are TRBV5-6 and TRBJ1-1; possible D gene TRBD1, 5 bases. Trimming removed 2 bases at V and 2 bases at J, with 13 bases between. Germline V CDR1 and CDR2: SGHDT, YYEEEE. CDR3 size: 15 residues.

This chain links TRBV7-6 with TRBJ2-3, with 10 bases lining up with TRBD1. J lost 2 bases, V lost 4 bases, and 21 bases had no gene match. This CDR3 region has 21 residues. The germline V gene has CDR1 SGHVS and CDR2 FNYEAQ. The CDR3 coding sequence is TGTGCCAGCAGCTATCTTTCCCCCGACAGGGGGCTTGGCTCCTCCACAGATACGCAGTATTTT. Amino acid sequence: CASSYLSPDRGLGSSTDTQYF.

The rearrangement uses TRBV5-1 and TRBJ1-5; no definite D call. The germline V and J ends were trimmed by 4 bases and 2 bases, with 13 bases remaining between them. The CDR3 is 15 amino acids. The germline V gene has CDR1 SGHRS and CDR2 YFSETQ. Written as DNA, the CDR3 is TGCGCCAGCAGCGAGGACGCCTATGGCAATCAGCCCCAGCATTTT. It is translated as CASSEDAYGNQPQHF.

The CDR3 DNA reads as TGTGCCAGTGGCAATCCCCTGAGGTCTCAGAACACTGAAGCTTTCTTT. Protein product: CASGNPLRSQNTEAFF. The rearrangement uses TRBV19 and TRBJ1-1; D unresolved. The CDR3 loop spans 16 amino acids. Germline lookup yields CDR1 LNHDA and CDR2 SQIVND (reference sequence). Trimming pared 8 bases from V and 1 base from J, leaving 20 bases between.

V usage is TRBV7-3 and J usage is TRBJ2-5; D is undetermined. V was trimmed by 5 bases and J by 5 bases, leaving 12 bases between them. CDR1 SGHTA and CDR2 FQGTGA come from the germline V gene. The CDR3 consists of 13 residues. The CDR3 loop reads CASSLSSTETQYF. In DNA form, the CDR3 reads TGTGCCAGCAGCCTGTCGAGCACGGAGACCCAGTACTTC.

V and J are TRBV30 and TRBJ1-6, with TRBD1 matching over 9 bases. Per the germline V gene, CDR1 is GTSNPN and CDR2 is SVGIG (reference sequence). The CDR3 loop spans 13 amino acids. The V segment lost 4 bases and the J segment 8 bases; nucleotides outside the gene matches: 3. CDR3 loop: CAWNRGPDSPLHF. CDR3 sequence (DNA): TGTGCCTGGAACAGGGGGCCTGATTCACCCCTCCACTTT.

The rearrangement joins TRBV6-2 or TRBV6-3 to TRBJ1-5; TRBD1 agrees at 7 bases. J was trimmed by 2 bases and V by 5 bases; bases with no gene match: 6. This CDR3 contains 15 residues. CDR1 and CDR2 (germline): MNHEY, SVGEGT. CDR3: CASSTRQGGNQPQHF. The CDR3 DNA follows: TGTGCCAGCAGTACGAGACAGGGCGGCAATCAGCCCCAGCATTTT.

CDR3 DNA sequence: TGTGCCAGCAGCCCCAGCCCCGGGGGCAATCAGCCCCAGCATTTT. Encoded protein: CASSPSPGGNQPQHF. The genes are TRBV3-1 (or the pseudogene TRBV3-2) and TRBJ1-5, with D unclear. The V and J ends lost 4 bases and 2 bases respectively, with 12 bases between them. The CDR3 has 15 amino acids. Germline V gene sequence: CDR1 LGHDT, CDR2 YNNKEL (reference sequence).

In DNA, the CDR3 is TGTGCCATCAGTGGGCCAGGGGGCACAGATACGCAGTATTTT. This codes for CAISGPGGTDTQYF. J is TRBJ2-3 and V is TRBV10-3, with D possibly matching TRBD1 (6 bases). V was shortened by 4 bases and J by 1 base, with 9 bases between the two germline ends. CDR1 is ENHRY and CDR2 is SYGVKD in the germline V gene. The CDR3 is made up of 14 amino acids.

V gene TRBV9 combines with J gene TRBJ2-2, with TRBD2 matching over 10 bases. The trim removed 0 bases at V and 5 bases at J, leaving 7 bases unmatched. Looked up from germline, CDR1 is SGDLS and CDR2 is YYNGEE. The CDR3 is made up of 17 amino acids. CDR3 region: CASSVATRTSGTGELFF. The CDR3 DNA is TGTGCCAGCAGCGTAGCTACGCGGACTAGCGGAACCGGGGAGCTGTTTTTT.

In its sample, this clone was seen a few times. This chain joins TRBV30 and TRBJ1-5; TRBD1 agrees at 7 bases. Trimming removed 5 bases from V and 3 bases from J; junction bases left unmatched: 4. Germline V lookup: CDR1 GTSNPN, CDR2 SVGIG (reference sequence). The CDR3 runs 13 residues. CDR3 nucleotide sequence: TGTGCCTGGGGGACAGCACTCAATCAGCCCCAGCATTTT. This encodes CAWGTALNQPQHF. Complete variable domain (other parts from reference TRBV30 and TRBJ1-5): SQTIHQWPATLVQPVGSPLSLECTVEGTSNPNLYWYRQAAGRGLQLLFYSVGIGQISSEVPQNLSASRPQDRQFILSSKKLLLSDSGFYLCAWGTALNQPQHFGDGTRLSIL.

The V and J genes are TRBV13 and TRBJ2-7, with TRBD1 matching 8 bases. The CDR3 has 14 amino acids. V shed 4 bases, J shed 1 base, and the junction held 3 bases outside the gene matches. Germline CDR1 and CDR2: PRHDT and FYEKMQ (reference sequence). The CDR3 nucleotides are TGTGCCAGCAGCTGGACAGGGAAATCCTACGAGCAGTACTTC. Protein: CASSWTGKSYEQYF.

V gene TRBV7-2 combines with J gene TRBJ2-7, with TRBD1 matching 9 bases. The CDR3 totals 17 residues. CDR1 is SGHTA, CDR2 FQGNSA, per germline. Germline trimming cut 5 bases from V and 5 bases from J; bases unmatched to any gene: 16. In DNA, the CDR3 is TGTGCCAGCAGCCCCCTCGGGTTGACAGGGGGTTTCGACGAGCAGTACTTC. Translating gives CASSPLGLTGGFDEQYF.

The rearrangement joins TRBV27 to TRBJ1-4; a possible D gene is TRBD1 (5 bases). Germline CDR1 MNHEY, CDR2 SMNVEV (reference sequence). The CDR3 sequence is 11 residues long. Trimming stripped 8 bases from V and 10 bases from J, with 11 bases between. The CDR3 nucleotides read TGTGCCAGCGGGGGGGAGGGAAAACTGTTTTTT. Amino acid sequence: CASGGEGKLFF. Full variable domain (missing parts from reference TRBV27 and TRBJ1-4): EAQVTQNPRYLITVTGKKLTVTCSQNMNHEYMSWYRQDPGLGLRQIYYSMNVEVTDKGDVPEGYKVSRKEKRNFPLILESPSPNQTSLYFCASGGEGKLFFGSGTQLSVL.

Concerning this clone itself: The same CDR3 arises from other DNA sequences in this sample as well. The rearrangement links TRBV28 to TRBJ2-6; D might be TRBD2 (5 bases). Germline V lookup: CDR1 MDHEN, CDR2 SYDVKM. This CDR3 has 15 residues. Trimming removed 4 bases from V and 1 base from J, with 8 bases in between. Here the CDR3 reads CASSSSGSGANVLTF. The CDR3 DNA follows: TGTGCCAGCAGTTCAAGCGGATCTGGGGCCAACGTCCTGACTTTC. Full variable domain (remainder filled in from reference TRBV28 and TRBJ2-6): DVKVTQSSRYLVKRTGEKVFLECVQDMDHENMFWYRQDPGLGLRLIYFSYDVKMKEKGDIPEGYSVSREKKERFSLILESASTNQTSMYLCASSSSGSGANVLTFGAGSRLTVL.

This chain connects TRBV28 to TRBJ1-1; D may be TRBD1 (6 bases). The length of the CDR3 is 15 residues. Germline V lookup: CDR1 MDHEN, CDR2 SYDVKM. V was shortened by 2 bases and J by 5 bases, with 15 bases between the two germline ends. CDR3 sequence: CASSLTTGSGTEAFF. The CDR3 region has the DNA TGTGCCAGCAGTTTAACGACAGGTTCTGGAACTGAAGCTTTCTTT. Supplemented by reference TRBV28 and TRBJ1-1, the full variable domain reads DVKVTQSSRYLVKRTGEKVFLECVQDMDHENMFWYRQDPGLGLRLIYFSYDVKMKEKGDIPEGYSVSREKKERFSLILESASTNQTSMYLCASSLTTGSGTEAFFGQGTRLTVV.

This rearrangement joins TRBV4-3 to TRBJ1-4; D is perhaps TRBD1 (6 bases). V was cut by 0 bases and J by 17 bases, with 22 bases left in between. The CDR3 contains 15 residues. Per the germline V gene, CDR1 is LGHNA and CDR2 is YSLEER. The CDR3 nucleotides are TGCGCCAGCAGCCAAGATCTGATCGAGGCAGGGGTTCTTTTTTTT. Translated, it gives CASSQDLIEAGVLFF.

The chain joins TRBV6-1 to TRBJ2-5; 8 bases align to TRBD1. The CDR3 spans 17 residues. V lost 2 bases and J lost 2; bases outside the gene matches: 10. The germline gives CDR1 MNHNS, CDR2 SASEGT. CDR3 sequence reads: CASSERTGQGLQETQYF. The CDR3 bases are TGTGCCAGCAGTGAAAGGACAGGGCAAGGCCTTCAAGAGACCCAGTACTTC.

This clone was seen a few times. The chain recombines TRBV6-1 with TRBJ1-5; tentative D call: TRBD1 (5 bases). Trimming pared 3 bases from V and 5 bases from J, leaving 17 bases between. This CDR3 has 16 residues. Per the germline V gene, CDR1 is MNHNS and CDR2 is SASEGT. The CDR3 reads CASSDLLGVRDQPQHF. CDR3 sequence (DNA): TGTGCCAGCAGTGATTTATTGGGGGTAAGGGATCAGCCCCAGCATTTT.

CDR3 residues: CASSLGGTTSTDTQYF. As DNA, the CDR3 is TGCGCCAGCAGCTTGGGTGGTACGACTAGCACAGATACGCAGTATTTT. This chain connects TRBV5-1 to TRBJ2-3; D unclear. The CDR3 has 16 residues. Per germline, CDR1 SGHRS and CDR2 YFSETQ. V lost 0 bases, J lost 0 bases, and 11 bases lay in between.

This clone occurred a few times. The V call is TRBV7-8, the J call TRBJ2-2; maybe TRBD1 (6 bases). V dropped 5 bases and J dropped 6 bases, with 19 bases sitting between them. This CDR3 has 16 residues. Germline V lookup: CDR1 SGHVS, CDR2 FQNEAQ. CDR3 DNA: TGTGCCAGCAGCATCATGGGCAGGGGAGCGGCCGGGGAGCTGTTTTTT. This codes for CASSIMGRGAAGELFF.

The chain links TRBV7-9 to TRBJ2-1; 8 positions match TRBD2. CDR1 and CDR2 (germline): SEHNR, FQNEAQ (reference sequence). J lost 8 bases, V lost 5 bases, and 8 bases had no gene match. The CDR3 has 14 amino acids. The CDR3 nucleotides read TGTGCCAGCAGCGGACTAGCAGGTTCGGATGAGCAGTTCTTC. Translating it yields CASSGLAGSDEQFF. The entire variable domain, with the rest obtained from reference TRBV7-9 and TRBJ2-1, is as follows: DTGVSQNPRHKITKRGQNVTFRCDPISEHNRLYWYRQTLGQGPEFLTYFQNEAQLEKSRLLSDRFSAERPKGSFSTLEIQRTEQGDSAMYLCASSGLAGSDEQFFGPGTRLTVL.

J is TRBJ1-3 and V is TRBV9; weak D call: TRBD1 (6 bases). The V gene lost 2 bases and the J gene lost 7 bases, with 22 bases spanning the gap. CDR3 length: 17 residues. CDR1 and CDR2 (germline): SGDLS, YYNGEE. CDR3 protein: CASSVGDNSPPSNTIYF. The CDR3 DNA sequence: TGTGCCAGCAGCGTTGGGGACAACTCCCCCCCCAGTAACACCATATATTTT.

The V gene is TRBV29-1, the J gene TRBJ2-7; tentative D call: TRBD1 (5 bases). The CDR3 has 11 residues. Germline assignment: CDR1 SQVTM and CDR2 ANQGSEA. Trimming shortened V by 4 bases and J by 3 bases, and 7 bases separated the two germline ends. The CDR3 protein is CSVAQGYEQYF. CDR3 DNA: TGCAGCGTTGCTCAGGGCTACGAGCAGTACTTC.

The chain combines TRBV9 with TRBJ1-3; 8 positions agree with TRBD1. Germline V gives CDR1 SGDLS, CDR2 YYNGEE. This CDR3 contains 15 residues. The junction had 3 bases not matched to a gene; V was cut back by 1 base and J by 3 bases. The CDR3 region is CASSVLDRGGNTIYF. CDR3 DNA sequence: TGTGCCAGCAGCGTATTAGACAGGGGTGGAAACACCATATATTTT. Looking up the rest from reference TRBV9 and TRBJ1-3 gives the full variable domain: DSGVTQTPKHLITATGQRVTLRCSPRSGDLSVYWYQQSLDQGLQFLIQYYNGEERAKGNILERFSAQQFPDLHSELNLSSLELGDSALYFCASSVLDRGGNTIYFGEGSWLTVV.